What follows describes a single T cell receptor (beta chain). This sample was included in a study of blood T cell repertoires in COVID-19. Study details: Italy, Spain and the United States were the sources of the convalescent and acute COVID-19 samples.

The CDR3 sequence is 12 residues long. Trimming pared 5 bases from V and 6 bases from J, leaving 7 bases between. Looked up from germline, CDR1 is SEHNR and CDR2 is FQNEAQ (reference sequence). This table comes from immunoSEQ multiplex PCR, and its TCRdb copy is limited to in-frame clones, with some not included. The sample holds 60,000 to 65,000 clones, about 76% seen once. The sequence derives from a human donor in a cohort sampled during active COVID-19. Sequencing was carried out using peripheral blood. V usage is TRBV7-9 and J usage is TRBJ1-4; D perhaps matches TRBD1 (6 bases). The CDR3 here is CASSPGDEKLFF. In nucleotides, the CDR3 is TGTGCCAGCAGCCCAGGGGATGAAAAACTGTTTTTT.